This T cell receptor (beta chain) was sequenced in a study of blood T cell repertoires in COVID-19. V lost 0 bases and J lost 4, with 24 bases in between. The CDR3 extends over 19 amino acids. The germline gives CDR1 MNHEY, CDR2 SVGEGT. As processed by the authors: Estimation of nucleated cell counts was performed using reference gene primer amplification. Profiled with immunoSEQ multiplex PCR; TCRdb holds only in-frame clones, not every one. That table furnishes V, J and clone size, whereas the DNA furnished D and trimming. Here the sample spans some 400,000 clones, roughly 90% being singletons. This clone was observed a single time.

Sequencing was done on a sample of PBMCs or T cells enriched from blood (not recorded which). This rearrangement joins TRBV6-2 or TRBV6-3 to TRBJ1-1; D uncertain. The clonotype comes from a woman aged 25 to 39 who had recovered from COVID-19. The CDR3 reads CASSYSLDGSGAIATEAFF. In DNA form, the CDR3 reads TGTGCCAGCAGTTACTCCCTTGACGGATCTGGAGCTATAGCCACTGAAGCTTTCTTT.